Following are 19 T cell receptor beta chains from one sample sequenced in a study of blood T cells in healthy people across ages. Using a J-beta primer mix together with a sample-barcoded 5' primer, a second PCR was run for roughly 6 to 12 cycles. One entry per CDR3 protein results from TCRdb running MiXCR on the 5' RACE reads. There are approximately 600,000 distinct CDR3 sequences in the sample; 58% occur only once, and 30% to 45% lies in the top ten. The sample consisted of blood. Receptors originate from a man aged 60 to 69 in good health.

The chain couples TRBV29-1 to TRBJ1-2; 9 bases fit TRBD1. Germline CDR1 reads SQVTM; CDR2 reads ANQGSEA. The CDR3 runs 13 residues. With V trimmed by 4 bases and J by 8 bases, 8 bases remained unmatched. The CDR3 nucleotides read TGCAGCGTTGCAAGGGACAGGGAGGGCGGCTACACCTTC. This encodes CSVARDREGGYTF.

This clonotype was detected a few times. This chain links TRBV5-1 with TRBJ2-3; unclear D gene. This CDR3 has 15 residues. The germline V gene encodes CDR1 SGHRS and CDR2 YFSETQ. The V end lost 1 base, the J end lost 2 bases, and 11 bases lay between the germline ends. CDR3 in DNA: TGCGCCAGCAGCTTGTCATGGTCAACCACAGATACGCAGTATTTT. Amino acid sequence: CASSLSWSTTDTQYF.

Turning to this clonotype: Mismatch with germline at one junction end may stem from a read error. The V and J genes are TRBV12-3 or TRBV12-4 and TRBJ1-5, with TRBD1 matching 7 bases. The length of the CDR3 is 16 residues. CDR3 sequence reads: CANSLSGTASNQPQHF. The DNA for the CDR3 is TGTGCCAACAGTCTTTCAGGGACAGCTAGCAATCAGCCCCAGCATTTT.

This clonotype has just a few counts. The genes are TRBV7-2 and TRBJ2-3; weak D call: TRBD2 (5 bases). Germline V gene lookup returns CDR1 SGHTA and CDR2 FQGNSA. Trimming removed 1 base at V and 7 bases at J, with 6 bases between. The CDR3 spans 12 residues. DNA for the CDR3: TGTGCCAGCAGCTTAGGAGGGTATACGCAGTATTTT. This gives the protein CASSLGGYTQYF.

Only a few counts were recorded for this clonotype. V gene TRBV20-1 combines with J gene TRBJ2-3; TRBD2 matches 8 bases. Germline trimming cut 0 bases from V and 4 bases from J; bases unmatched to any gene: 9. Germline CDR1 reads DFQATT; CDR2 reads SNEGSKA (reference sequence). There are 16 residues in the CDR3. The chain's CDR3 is CSARDQRGGPPDTQYF. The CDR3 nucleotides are TGCAGTGCTAGAGATCAACGGGGGGGCCCCCCAGATACGCAGTATTTT.

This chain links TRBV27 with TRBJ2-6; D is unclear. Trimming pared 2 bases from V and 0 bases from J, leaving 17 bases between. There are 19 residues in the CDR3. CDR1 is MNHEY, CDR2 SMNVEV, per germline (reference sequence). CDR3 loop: CASSLRGVLGLSGANVLTF. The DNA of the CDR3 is TGTGCCAGCAGTTTACGTGGGGTCTTAGGGCTCTCTGGGGCCAACGTCCTGACTTTC.

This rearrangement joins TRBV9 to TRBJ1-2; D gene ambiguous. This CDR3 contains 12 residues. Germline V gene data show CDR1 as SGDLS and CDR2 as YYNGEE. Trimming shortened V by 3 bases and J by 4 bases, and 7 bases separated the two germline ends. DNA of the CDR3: TGTGCCAGCAGCGCGGGTCGCTATGGCTACACCTTC. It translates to CASSAGRYGYTF.

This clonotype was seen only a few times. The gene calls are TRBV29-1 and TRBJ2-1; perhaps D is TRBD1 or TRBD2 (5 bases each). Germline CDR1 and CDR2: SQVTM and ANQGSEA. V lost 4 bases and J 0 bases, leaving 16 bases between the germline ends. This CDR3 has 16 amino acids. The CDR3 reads CSVVVSAGTSYNEQFF. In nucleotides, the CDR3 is TGCAGCGTTGTAGTAAGCGCAGGGACCTCCTACAATGAGCAGTTCTTC.

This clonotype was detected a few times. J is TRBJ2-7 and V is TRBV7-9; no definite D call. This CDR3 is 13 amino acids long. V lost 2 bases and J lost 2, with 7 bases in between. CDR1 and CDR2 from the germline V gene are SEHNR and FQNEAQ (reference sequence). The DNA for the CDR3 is TGTGCCAGCAGCTTACCCCCTCCCTACGAGCAGTACTTC. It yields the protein CASSLPPPYEQYF.

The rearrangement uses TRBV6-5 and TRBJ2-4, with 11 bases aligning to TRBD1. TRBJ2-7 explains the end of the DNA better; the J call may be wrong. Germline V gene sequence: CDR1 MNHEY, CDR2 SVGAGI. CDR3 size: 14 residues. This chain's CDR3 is CASRPGQGVYEQYF. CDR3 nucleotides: TGTGCCAGCAGGCCGGGACAGGGGGTGTACGAGCAGTACTTC.

In DNA form, the CDR3 reads TGTGCCAGCAGCCCTTATGGGCAGGGGGACTACAATGAGCAGTTCTTC. As protein: CASSPYGQGDYNEQFF. V and J are TRBV7-8 and TRBJ2-1; 7 positions match TRBD1. Germline V CDR1 and CDR2: SGHVS, FQNEAQ. The CDR3 has 16 residues. The V segment lost 5 bases and the J segment 3 bases; nucleotides outside the gene matches: 10.

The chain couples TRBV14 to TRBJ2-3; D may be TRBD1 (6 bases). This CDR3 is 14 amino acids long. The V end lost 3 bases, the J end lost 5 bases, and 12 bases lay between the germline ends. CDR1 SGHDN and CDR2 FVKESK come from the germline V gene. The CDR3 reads CASSHGQTLDTQYF. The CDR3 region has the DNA TGTGCCAGCAGCCACGGACAGACTTTAGATACGCAGTATTTT.

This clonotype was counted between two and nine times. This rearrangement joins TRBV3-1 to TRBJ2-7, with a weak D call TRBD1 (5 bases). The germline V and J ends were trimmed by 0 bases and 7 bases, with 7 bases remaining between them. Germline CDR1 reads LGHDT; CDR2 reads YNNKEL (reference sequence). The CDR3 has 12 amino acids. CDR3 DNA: TGTGCCAGCAGCCAAGATTGGACAGAGCAGTACTTC. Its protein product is CASSQDWTEQYF.

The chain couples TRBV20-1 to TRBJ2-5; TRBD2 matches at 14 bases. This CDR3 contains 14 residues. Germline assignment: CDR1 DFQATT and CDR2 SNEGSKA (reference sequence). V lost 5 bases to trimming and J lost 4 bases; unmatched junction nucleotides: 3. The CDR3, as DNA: TGCAGTGCTGTGACTAGCGGGGGGGGAGAGACCCAGTACTTC. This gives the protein CSAVTSGGGETQYF.

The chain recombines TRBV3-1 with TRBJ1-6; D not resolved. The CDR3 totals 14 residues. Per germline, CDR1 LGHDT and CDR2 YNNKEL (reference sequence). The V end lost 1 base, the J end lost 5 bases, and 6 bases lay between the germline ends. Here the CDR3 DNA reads TGTGCCAGCAGCCAAGTGTATAATAATTCACCCCTCCACTTT. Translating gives CASSQVYNNSPLHF.

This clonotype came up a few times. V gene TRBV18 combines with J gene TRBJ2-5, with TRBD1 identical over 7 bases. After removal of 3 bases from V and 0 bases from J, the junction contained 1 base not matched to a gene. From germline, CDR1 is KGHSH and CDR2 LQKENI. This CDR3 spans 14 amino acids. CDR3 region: CASSPGQNQETQYF. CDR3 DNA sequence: TGTGCCAGCTCACCGGGACAGAACCAAGAGACCCAGTACTTC.

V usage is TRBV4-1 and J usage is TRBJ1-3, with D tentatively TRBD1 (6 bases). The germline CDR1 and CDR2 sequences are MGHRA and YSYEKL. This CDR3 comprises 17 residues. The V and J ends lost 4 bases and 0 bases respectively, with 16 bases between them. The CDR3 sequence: CASSPMTGSSSGNTIYF. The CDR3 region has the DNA TGCGCCAGCAGCCCCATGACAGGATCCAGCTCTGGAAACACCATATATTTT.

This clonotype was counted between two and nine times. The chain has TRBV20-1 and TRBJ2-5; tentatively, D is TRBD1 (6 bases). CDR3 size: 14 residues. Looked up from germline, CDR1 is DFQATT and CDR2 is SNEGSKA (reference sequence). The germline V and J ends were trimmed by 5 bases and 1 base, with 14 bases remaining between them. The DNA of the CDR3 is TGCAGTGCTCCTACAGGGCTGGGCCAAGAGACCCAGTACTTC. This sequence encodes CSAPTGLGQETQYF.

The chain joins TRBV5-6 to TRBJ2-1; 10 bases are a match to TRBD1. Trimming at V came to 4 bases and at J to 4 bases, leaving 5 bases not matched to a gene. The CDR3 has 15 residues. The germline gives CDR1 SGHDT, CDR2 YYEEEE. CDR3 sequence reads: CASSGGTGEYNEQFF. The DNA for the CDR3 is TGTGCCAGCAGCGGGGGGACAGGGGAATACAATGAGCAGTTCTTC.